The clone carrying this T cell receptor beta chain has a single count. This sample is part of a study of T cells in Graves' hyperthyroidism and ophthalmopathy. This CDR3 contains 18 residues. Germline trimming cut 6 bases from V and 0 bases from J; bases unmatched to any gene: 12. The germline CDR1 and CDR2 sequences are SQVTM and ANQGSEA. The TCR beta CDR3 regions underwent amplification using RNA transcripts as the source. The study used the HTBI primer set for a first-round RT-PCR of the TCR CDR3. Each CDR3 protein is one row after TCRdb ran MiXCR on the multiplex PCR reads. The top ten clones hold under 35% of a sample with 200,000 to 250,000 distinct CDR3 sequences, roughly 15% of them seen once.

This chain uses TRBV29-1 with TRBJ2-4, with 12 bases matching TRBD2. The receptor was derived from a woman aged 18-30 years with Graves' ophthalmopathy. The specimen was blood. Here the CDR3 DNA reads TGCAGCGTCTGTTTGATCGGGACTAGCGGGCTAGCCAAAAACATTCAGTACTTC. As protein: CSVCLIGTSGLAKNIQYF. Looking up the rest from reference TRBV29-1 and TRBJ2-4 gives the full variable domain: SAVISQKPSRDICQRGTSLTIQCQVDSQVTMMFWYRQQPGQSLTLIATANQGSEATYESGFVIDKFPISRPNLTFSTLTVSNMSPEDSSIYLCSVCLIGTSGLAKNIQYFGAGTRLSVL.